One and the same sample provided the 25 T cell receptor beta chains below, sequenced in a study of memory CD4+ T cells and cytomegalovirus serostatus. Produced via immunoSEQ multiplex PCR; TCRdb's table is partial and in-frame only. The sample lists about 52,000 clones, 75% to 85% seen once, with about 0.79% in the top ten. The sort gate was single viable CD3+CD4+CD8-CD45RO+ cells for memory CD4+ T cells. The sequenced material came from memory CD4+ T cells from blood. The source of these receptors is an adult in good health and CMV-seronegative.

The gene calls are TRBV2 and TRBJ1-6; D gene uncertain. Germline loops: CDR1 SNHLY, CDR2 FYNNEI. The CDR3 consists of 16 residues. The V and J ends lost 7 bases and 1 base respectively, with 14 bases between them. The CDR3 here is CASTTGIASYNSPLHF. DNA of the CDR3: TGTGCCAGCACCACCGGAATTGCGTCCTATAATTCACCCCTCCACTTT. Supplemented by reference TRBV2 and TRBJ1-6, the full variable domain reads EPEVTQTPSHQVTQMGQEVILRCVPISNHLYFYWYRQILGQKVEFLVSFYNNEISEKSEIFDDQFSVERPDGSNFTLKIRSTKLEDSAMYFCASTTGIASYNSPLHFGNGTRLTVT.

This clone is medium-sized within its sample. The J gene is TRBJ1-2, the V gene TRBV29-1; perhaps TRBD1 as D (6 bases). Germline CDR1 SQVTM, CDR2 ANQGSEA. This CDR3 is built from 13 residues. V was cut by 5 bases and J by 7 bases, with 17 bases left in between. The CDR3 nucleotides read TGCAGCGTTAGACAGGAACCCCTTGGTGGCTACACCTTC. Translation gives CSVRQEPLGGYTF.

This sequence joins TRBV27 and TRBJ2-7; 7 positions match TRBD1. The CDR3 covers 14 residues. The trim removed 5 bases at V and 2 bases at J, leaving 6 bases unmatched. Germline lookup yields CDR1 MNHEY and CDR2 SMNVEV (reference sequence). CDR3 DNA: TGTGCCAGCAGTAGACAGGGTATAGCCTACGAGCAGTACTTC. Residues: CASSRQGIAYEQYF.

The CDR3 DNA is TGTGCCAGCAGTGAAGTAAGGGAGACCCAGTACTTC. Residues: CASSEVRETQYF. The chain employs TRBV2 and TRBJ2-5; no firm D call. With 1 base removed from V and 5 bases from J, the gap between germline ends came to 5 bases. Germline CDR1 reads SNHLY; CDR2 reads FYNNEI. The CDR3 length is 12 residues.

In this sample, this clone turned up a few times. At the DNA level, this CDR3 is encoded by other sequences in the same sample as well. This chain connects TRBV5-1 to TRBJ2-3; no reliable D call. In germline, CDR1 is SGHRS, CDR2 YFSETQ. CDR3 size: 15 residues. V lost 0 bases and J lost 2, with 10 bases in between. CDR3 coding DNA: TGCGCCAGCAGCTTGGATGGGTCTACCACAGATACGCAGTATTTT. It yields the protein CASSLDGSTTDTQYF. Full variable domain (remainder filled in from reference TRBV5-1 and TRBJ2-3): KAGVTQTPRYLIKTRGQQVTLSCSPISGHRSVSWYQQTPGQGLQFLFEYFSETQRNKGNFPGRFSGRQFSNSRSEMNVSTLELGDSALYLCASSLDGSTTDTQYFGPGTRLTVL.

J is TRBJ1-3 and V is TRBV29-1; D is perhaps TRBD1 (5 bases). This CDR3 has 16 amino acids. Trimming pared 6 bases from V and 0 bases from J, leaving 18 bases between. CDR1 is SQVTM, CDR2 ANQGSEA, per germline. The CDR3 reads CSVSSLGGYSGNTIYF. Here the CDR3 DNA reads TGCAGCGTCAGTTCCCTGGGGGGATACTCTGGAAACACCATATATTTT.

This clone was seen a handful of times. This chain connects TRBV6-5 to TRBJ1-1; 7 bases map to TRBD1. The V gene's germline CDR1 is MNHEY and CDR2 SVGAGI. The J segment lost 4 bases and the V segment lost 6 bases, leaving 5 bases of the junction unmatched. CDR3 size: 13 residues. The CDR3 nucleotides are TGTGCCAGCAGGCGGGACAGCCTCACTGAAGCTTTCTTT. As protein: CASRRDSLTEAFF.

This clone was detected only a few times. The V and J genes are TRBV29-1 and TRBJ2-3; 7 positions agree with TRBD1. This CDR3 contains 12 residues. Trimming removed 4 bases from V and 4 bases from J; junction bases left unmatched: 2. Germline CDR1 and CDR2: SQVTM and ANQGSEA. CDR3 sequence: CSVAGGPDTQYF. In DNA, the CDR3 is TGCAGCGTTGCAGGGGGTCCAGATACGCAGTATTTT.

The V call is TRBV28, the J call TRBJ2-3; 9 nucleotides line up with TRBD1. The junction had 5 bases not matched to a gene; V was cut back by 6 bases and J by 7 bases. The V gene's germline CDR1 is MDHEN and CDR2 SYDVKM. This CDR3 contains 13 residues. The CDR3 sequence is CASRPGQGYTQYF. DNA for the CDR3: TGTGCCAGCAGACCGGGACAGGGATATACGCAGTATTTT.

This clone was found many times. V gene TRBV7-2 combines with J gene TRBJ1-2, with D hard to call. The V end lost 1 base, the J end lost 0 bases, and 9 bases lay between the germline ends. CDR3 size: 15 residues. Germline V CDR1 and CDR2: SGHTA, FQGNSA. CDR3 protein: CASSLVPAANYGYTF. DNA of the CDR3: TGTGCCAGCAGCTTAGTTCCGGCGGCTAACTATGGCTACACCTTC.

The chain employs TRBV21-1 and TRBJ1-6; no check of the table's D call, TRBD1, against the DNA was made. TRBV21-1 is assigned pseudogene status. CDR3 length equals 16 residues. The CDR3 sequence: CASSKKTGGSYSPLHF. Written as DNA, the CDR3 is TGTGCCAGCAGCAAAAAAACAGGGGGATCCTATTCACCCCTCCACTTT.

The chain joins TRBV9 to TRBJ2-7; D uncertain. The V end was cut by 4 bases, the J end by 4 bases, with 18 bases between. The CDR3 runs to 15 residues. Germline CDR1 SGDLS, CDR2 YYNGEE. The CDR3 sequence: CASSSGPVGSYEQYF. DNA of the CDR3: TGTGCCAGCAGCTCTGGGCCAGTCGGGTCTTACGAGCAGTACTTC.

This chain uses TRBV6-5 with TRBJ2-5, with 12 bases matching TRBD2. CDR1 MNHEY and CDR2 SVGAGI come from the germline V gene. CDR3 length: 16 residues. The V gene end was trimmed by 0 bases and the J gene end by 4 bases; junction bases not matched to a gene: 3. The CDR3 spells CASSYSPSGGAETQYF. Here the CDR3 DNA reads TGTGCCAGCAGTTACTCACCTAGCGGGGGGGCAGAGACCCAGTACTTC.

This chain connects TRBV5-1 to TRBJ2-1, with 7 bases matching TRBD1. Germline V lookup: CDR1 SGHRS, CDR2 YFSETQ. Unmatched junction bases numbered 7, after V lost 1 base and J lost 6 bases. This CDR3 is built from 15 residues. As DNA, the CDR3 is TGCGCCAGCAGCTTGCGAGGGGGCCTCGGCAATGAGCAGTTCTTC. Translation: CASSLRGGLGNEQFF.

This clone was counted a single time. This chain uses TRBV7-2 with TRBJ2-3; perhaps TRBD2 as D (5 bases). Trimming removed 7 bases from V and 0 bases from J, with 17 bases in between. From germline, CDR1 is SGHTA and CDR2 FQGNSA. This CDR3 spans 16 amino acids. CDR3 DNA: TGTGCCAGCAACAATTTAGCGTTGGCTAGCACAGATACGCAGTATTTT. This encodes CASNNLALASTDTQYF.

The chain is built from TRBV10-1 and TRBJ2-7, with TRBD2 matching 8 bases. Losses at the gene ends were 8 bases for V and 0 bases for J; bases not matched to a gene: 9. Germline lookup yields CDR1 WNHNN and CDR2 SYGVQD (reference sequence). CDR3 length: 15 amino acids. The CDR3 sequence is CASLPRTSGSYEQYF. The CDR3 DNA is TGCGCCAGCCTCCCCCGAACTAGCGGCTCCTACGAGCAGTACTTC.

Written as DNA, the CDR3 is TGTGCCAGCAGCTTTAGAAGGGTCTCTGGAAACACCATATATTTT. This gives the protein CASSFRRVSGNTIYF. The V call is TRBV5-8, the J call TRBJ1-3; D ambiguous. Germline-derived CDR1 and CDR2 are SGHTS and YDEGEE. V was cut by 2 bases and J by 0 bases, with 9 bases left in between. The CDR3 is 15 residues long. Drawing the rest from reference TRBV5-8 and TRBJ1-3, the complete variable domain is EAGVTQSPTHLIKTRGQQATLRCSPISGHTSVYWYQQALGLGLQFLLWYDEGEERNRGNFPPRFSGRQFPNYSSELNVNALELEDSALYLCASSFRRVSGNTIYFGEGSWLTVV.

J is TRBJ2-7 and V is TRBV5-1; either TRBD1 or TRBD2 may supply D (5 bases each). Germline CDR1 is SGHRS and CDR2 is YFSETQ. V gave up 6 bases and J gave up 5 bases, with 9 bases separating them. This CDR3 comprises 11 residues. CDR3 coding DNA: TGCGCCAGCACGGGGCTCAACGAGCAGTACTTC. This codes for CASTGLNEQYF.

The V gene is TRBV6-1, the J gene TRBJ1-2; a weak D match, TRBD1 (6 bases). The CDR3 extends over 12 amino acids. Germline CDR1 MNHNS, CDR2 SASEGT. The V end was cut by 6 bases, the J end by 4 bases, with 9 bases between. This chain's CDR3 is CASSRGGYGYTF. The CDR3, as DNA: TGTGCCAGCAGCCGAGGGGGCTATGGCTACACCTTC.

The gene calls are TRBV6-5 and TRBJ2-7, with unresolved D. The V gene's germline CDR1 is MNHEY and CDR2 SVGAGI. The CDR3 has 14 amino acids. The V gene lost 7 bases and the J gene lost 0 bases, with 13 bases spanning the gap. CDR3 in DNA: TGTGCCAGCACTAGTACAGTGAACTCCTACGAGCAGTACTTC. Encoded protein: CASTSTVNSYEQYF.

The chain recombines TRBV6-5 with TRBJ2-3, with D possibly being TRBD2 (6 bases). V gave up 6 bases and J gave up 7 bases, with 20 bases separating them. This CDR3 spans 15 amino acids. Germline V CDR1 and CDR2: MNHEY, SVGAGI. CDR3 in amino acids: CASSSTNWDSHTQYF. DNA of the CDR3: TGTGCCAGCAGCTCCACAAATTGGGACTCCCATACGCAGTATTTT.

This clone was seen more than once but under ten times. The CDR3 sequence: CASSTRTGDNQPQHF. Written as DNA, the CDR3 is TGTGCCAGCAGTACCCGGACAGGGGACAATCAGCCCCAGCATTTT. The V call is TRBV6-5, the J call TRBJ1-5; 9 bases fit TRBD1. The germline gives CDR1 MNHEY, CDR2 SVGAGI. Germline trimming cut 5 bases from V and 3 bases from J; bases unmatched to any gene: 5. This CDR3 is 15 amino acids long.

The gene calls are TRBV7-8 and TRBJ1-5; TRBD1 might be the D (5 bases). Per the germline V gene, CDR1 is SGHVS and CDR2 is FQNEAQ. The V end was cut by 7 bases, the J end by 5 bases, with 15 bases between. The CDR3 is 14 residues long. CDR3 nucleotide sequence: TGTGCCAGCACCCGCGGGGACGACTATCAGCCCCAGCATTTT. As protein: CASTRGDDYQPQHF.

DNA for the CDR3: TGTGCCAGCAGCCCTGACAGGGTTGGTGGCTACACCTTC. This encodes CASSPDRVGGYTF. V gene TRBV5-6 combines with J gene TRBJ1-2; the match to TRBD1 covers 7 bases. V gave up 4 bases and J gave up 7 bases; unmatched junction bases: 7. In germline, CDR1 is SGHDT, CDR2 YYEEEE. The CDR3 covers 13 residues.

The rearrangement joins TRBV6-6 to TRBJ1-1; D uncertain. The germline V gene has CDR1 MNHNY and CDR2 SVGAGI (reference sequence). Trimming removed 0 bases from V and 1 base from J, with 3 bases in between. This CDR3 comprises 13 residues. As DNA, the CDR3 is TGTGCCAGCAGTTACTCAAAGAACACTGAAGCTTTCTTT. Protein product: CASSYSKNTEAFF.